This TCR beta chain emerged from a study of human T cells and chemical hapten exposure. Unique molecular identifiers were linked by the library to individual cDNA molecules. TCRdb called the 5' RACE reads again in MiXCR, with one record for every CDR3 protein. Among about 81,000 distinct CDR3 sequences listed, roughly 7.7% were seen once. Someone pulled total RNA out of unfractionated whole blood. This clonotype was observed many times. V lost 7 bases to trimming and J lost 9 bases, with 13 bases between them. The CDR3 loop spans 12 amino acids. The receptor was derived from a male donor in good health. The chain combines TRBV12-3 or TRBV12-4 with TRBJ1-5; maybe TRBD1 (5 bases). The CDR3: CASTFGTGPQHF. In DNA, the CDR3 is TGTGCCAGCACCTTCGGTACAGGGCCCCAGCATTTT.